This T cell receptor beta chain originates from a study of identical twins. Study-wide findings and caveats: Diverse VJ usage suggested most zero-insertion clonotypes were not invariant T cells.

Germline V gene data show CDR1 as DFQATT and CDR2 as SNEGSKA (reference sequence). Trimming removed 0 bases from V and 2 bases from J, with 11 bases in between. This CDR3 is 15 amino acids long. Regarding this clonotype: Its antigen remains unidentified.

Template switching, a step in the protocol, added a universal primer site, and cDNA carried unique molecular identifiers. TCRdb processed the 5' RACE reads anew with MiXCR; each CDR3 protein has one entry. The profile covers 1.5 million to 2 million distinct CDR3 sequences, with under 35% appearing a single time and about 0.27% taken by the ten largest. The sample comprised cord blood. The sequence was obtained from a newborn girl in good health. The genes are TRBV20-1 and TRBJ2-1; either TRBD1 or TRBD2 may supply D (5 bases each). The chain's CDR3 is CSARDGTTPYNEQFF. In nucleotides, the CDR3 is TGCAGTGCTAGAGATGGGACCACCCCCTACAATGAGCAGTTCTTC.